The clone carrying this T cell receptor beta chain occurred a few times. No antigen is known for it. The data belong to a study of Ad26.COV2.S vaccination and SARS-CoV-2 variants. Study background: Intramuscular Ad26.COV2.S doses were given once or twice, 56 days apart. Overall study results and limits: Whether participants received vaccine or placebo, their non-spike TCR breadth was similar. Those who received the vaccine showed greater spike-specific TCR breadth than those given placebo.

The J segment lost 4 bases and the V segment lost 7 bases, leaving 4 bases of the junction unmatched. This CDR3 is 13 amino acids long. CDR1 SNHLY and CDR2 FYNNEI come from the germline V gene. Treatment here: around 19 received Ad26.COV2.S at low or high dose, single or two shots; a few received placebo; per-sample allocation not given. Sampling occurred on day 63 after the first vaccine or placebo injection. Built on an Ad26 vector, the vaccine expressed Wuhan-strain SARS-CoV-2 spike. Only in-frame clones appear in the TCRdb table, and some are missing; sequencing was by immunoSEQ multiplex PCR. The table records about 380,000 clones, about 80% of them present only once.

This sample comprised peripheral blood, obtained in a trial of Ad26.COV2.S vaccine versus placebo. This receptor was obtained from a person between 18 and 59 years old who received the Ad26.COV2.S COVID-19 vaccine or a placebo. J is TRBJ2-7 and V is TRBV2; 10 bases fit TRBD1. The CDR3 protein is CASIEGQGYEQYF. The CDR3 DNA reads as TGTGCCAGCATCGAGGGACAGGGGTACGAGCAGTACTTC.